The 19 T cell receptor beta chains given below trace back to one sample, sequenced in a study of blood T cells in healthy people across ages. A second PCR of 7 to 11 cycles used a sample-barcoded 5' primer and a J-beta primer mix. In TCRdb, the 5' RACE reads were re-called with MiXCR into one record per CDR3 protein. The table lists about 930,000 distinct CDR3 sequences, almost 30% of them singletons, with roughly a tenth in the top ten. This sample also appeared in a second study, on T cells of mothers and their children.

The sequenced sample was blood. The receptors shown here come from a middle-aged woman in good health.

The V call is TRBV6-5, the J call TRBJ2-7; 10 bases align to TRBD1. V dropped 4 bases and J dropped 7; count of bases not matched to a gene: 13. This CDR3 is 16 amino acids long. The germline gives CDR1 MNHEY, CDR2 SVGAGI. The CDR3 coding sequence is TGTGCCAGCAGTTCCAACCCGGGACAGGGGAACAATGAGCAGTACTTC. Encoded protein: CASSSNPGQGNNEQYF.

At least ten counts were recorded for this clonotype. This sequence joins TRBV29-1 and TRBJ2-5; D is perhaps TRBD1 or TRBD2 (5 bases each). Germline-derived CDR1 and CDR2 are SQVTM and ANQGSEA. The CDR3 consists of 13 residues. V lost 5 bases to trimming and J lost 1 base, with 11 bases between them. This CDR3 is CSVRGRLQETQYF. DNA of the CDR3: TGCAGCGTTAGGGGACGGCTCCAAGAGACCCAGTACTTC.

The gene calls are TRBV7-2 and TRBJ2-1; the D gene is possibly TRBD2 (5 bases). V lost 1 base, J lost 7 bases, and 11 bases lay in between. The CDR3 has 14 amino acids. Germline CDR1 SGHTA, CDR2 FQGNSA. The CDR3 region is CASSLGSPGNEQFF. The DNA of the CDR3 is TGTGCCAGCAGCTTAGGGTCCCCGGGGAATGAGCAGTTCTTC.

This chain uses TRBV29-1 with TRBJ2-7; D not resolved. The ends were cut back, 3 bases at V and 1 base at J, with 7 bases in the middle. Germline-derived CDR1 and CDR2 are SQVTM and ANQGSEA. This CDR3 spans 12 amino acids. CDR3 nucleotides: TGCAGCGTTGAGGTAGATTCCTACGAGCAGTACTTC. It encodes CSVEVDSYEQYF.

As for this clonotype: One end of the junction varies from germline; a read error may be responsible. The V and J genes are TRBV27 and TRBJ1-2, with 10 bases that match TRBD1. There are 14 residues in the CDR3. Looked up from germline, CDR1 is MNHEY and CDR2 is SMNVEV (reference sequence). CDR3 region: CAGSPRQGASGYTF. CDR3 bases: TGTGCCGGCAGTCCCCGACAGGGGGCGAGTGGCTACACCTTC.

There are a few counts of this clonotype. The genes are TRBV5-6 and TRBJ1-4, with D perhaps TRBD1 (6 bases). V was pared by 1 base and J by 8 bases, with 12 bases between. The V gene's germline CDR1 is SGHDT and CDR2 YYEEEE. The CDR3 has 14 residues. CDR3 protein: CASSLTGPTEKLFF. CDR3 DNA: TGTGCCAGCAGCTTGACAGGGCCGACGGAAAAACTGTTTTTT.

This clonotype was counted only a few times. The CDR3 loop reads CSVEGDNTGELFF. The CDR3 DNA sequence: TGCAGCGTTGAAGGGGATAACACCGGGGAGCTGTTTTTT. This chain connects TRBV29-1 to TRBJ2-2; no reliable D call. CDR1 is SQVTM, CDR2 ANQGSEA, per germline. This CDR3 comprises 13 residues. Trimming left V 1 base short and J 2 bases short, with 5 bases between.

The rearrangement links TRBV5-6 to TRBJ1-2, with 10 bases identical to TRBD1. Germline V lookup: CDR1 SGHDT, CDR2 YYEEEE. Losses at the gene ends were 4 bases for V and 8 bases for J; bases not matched to a gene: 11. There are 15 residues in the CDR3. The CDR3 loop is CASSTDRGTVGGYTF. The CDR3 coding sequence is TGTGCCAGCAGCACGGACAGGGGGACCGTGGGGGGCTACACCTTC.

This clonotype appeared a few times. The chain joins TRBV9 to TRBJ2-1; 9 bases fit TRBD1. V lost 0 bases, J lost 6 bases, and 10 bases stayed unmatched. The CDR3 is made up of 17 amino acids. Germline CDR1 is SGDLS and CDR2 is YYNGEE. Here the CDR3 DNA reads TGTGCCAGCAGCGTAGTAGCCCCGGGACAGGGTGGCAATGAGCAGTTCTTC. Its translation is CASSVVAPGQGGNEQFF. Using reference TRBV9 and TRBJ2-1 for the parts outside the CDR3, the full variable domain is DSGVTQTPKHLITATGQRVTLRCSPRSGDLSVYWYQQSLDQGLQFLIQYYNGEERAKGNILERFSAQQFPDLHSELNLSSLELGDSALYFCASSVVAPGQGGNEQFFGPGTRLTVL.

This clonotype was picked up a small number of times. J is TRBJ2-7 and V is TRBV28; D is perhaps TRBD2 (5 bases). Per germline, CDR1 MDHEN and CDR2 SYDVKM. V gave up 4 bases and J gave up 4 bases, with 17 bases separating them. The CDR3 sequence is 15 residues long. The CDR3 DNA reads as TGTGCCAGCAGTTCCCACCAAGGACTGAAATACGAGCAGTACTTC. Amino acid sequence: CASSSHQGLKYEQYF.

The chain employs TRBV5-6 and TRBJ1-2; 7 positions agree with TRBD1. There are 15 residues in the CDR3. Germline trimming cut 0 bases from V and 8 bases from J; bases unmatched to any gene: 10. Per germline, CDR1 SGHDT and CDR2 YYEEEE. CDR3 protein: CASSLEVTGRDGYTF. The CDR3 DNA sequence: TGTGCCAGCAGCTTGGAGGTGACAGGGAGGGACGGCTACACCTTC.

This clonotype was seen a handful of times. The rearrangement links TRBV7-2 to TRBJ1-1; no reliable D call. Between the trimmed V and J ends, which lost 5 bases and 0 bases, there was a span of 13 bases. There are 15 residues in the CDR3. Per germline, CDR1 SGHTA and CDR2 FQGNSA. Here the CDR3 reads CASSTESRVNTEAFF. The CDR3 DNA reads as TGTGCCAGCAGCACAGAATCGAGGGTGAACACTGAAGCTTTCTTT.

The rearrangement joins TRBV2 to TRBJ1-2, with D hard to call. The V end lost 3 bases, the J end lost 4 bases, and 9 bases lay between the germline ends. The germline V gene encodes CDR1 SNHLY and CDR2 FYNNEI. The CDR3 is made up of 13 amino acids. DNA of the CDR3: TGTGCCAGCAGTGAGAAGGTCGCCTATGGCTACACCTTC. Amino acid sequence: CASSEKVAYGYTF.

About this clonotype itself: A much larger clone differs from this one at a single base, so this may be a read error. The chain links TRBV12-3 or TRBV12-4 to TRBJ2-5, with D possibly being TRBD2 (6 bases). TRBJ2-1 matches the DNA end more closely, so the J call is doubtful. This CDR3 comprises 14 residues. CDR3 DNA sequence: TGTGCCAGCAGCCGGACTAACTCCCAAGAGACCCAGTTCTTC. It yields the protein CASSRTNSQETQFF.

This clonotype was detected a few times. The CDR3 DNA is TGTGCCAGCAGCCAAAGACAGAGCAATTCACCCCTCCACTTT. The encoded protein is CASSQRQSNSPLHF. The V call is TRBV3-1, the J call TRBJ1-6, with TRBD1 as a possible D gene (5 bases). The CDR3 spans 14 residues. V lost 2 bases and J 7 bases, leaving 9 bases between the germline ends. Germline V gene lookup returns CDR1 LGHDT and CDR2 YNNKEL (reference sequence). The full variable domain, completed using reference TRBV3-1 and TRBJ1-6, is DTAVSQTPKYLVTQMGNDKSIKCEQNLGHDTMYWYKQDSKKFLKIMFSYNNKELIINETVPNRFSPKSPDKAHLNLHINSLELGDSAVYFCASSQRQSNSPLHFGNGTRLTVT.

This clonotype was counted at least ten times. The rearrangement links TRBV6-5 to TRBJ2-5; no reliable D call. Germline assignment: CDR1 MNHEY and CDR2 SVGAGI. The CDR3 is 14 amino acids. V lost 6 bases and J lost 0, with 11 bases in between. The CDR3 region is CASSAQVDQETQYF. Here the CDR3 DNA reads TGTGCCAGCAGCGCTCAGGTGGACCAAGAGACCCAGTACTTC.

The rearrangement joins TRBV5-1 to TRBJ1-2; tentative D call: TRBD1 (6 bases). Trimming took off 3 bases at V and 3 bases at J, with 18 bases between the two ends. This CDR3 contains 16 residues. The germline V gene encodes CDR1 SGHRS and CDR2 YFSETQ. Here the CDR3 reads CASSSLGQSSDYGYTF. CDR3 nucleotide sequence: TGCGCCAGCAGCTCTCTAGGACAGAGCTCTGACTATGGCTACACCTTC.

This clonotype has ten or more counts. The chain is built from TRBV12-3 or TRBV12-4 and TRBJ2-7; TRBD1 is a possible D gene (6 bases). The CDR3 runs 15 residues. V was trimmed by 2 bases and J by 3 bases, leaving 14 bases between them. DNA of the CDR3: TGTGCCAGCAGTTTACTCTCAGGGGTCGGCTACGAGCAGTACTTC. Translating gives CASSLLSGVGYEQYF.

The chain links TRBV7-2 to TRBJ2-7; TRBD2 agrees at 9 bases. This CDR3 has 14 amino acids. Looked up from germline, CDR1 is SGHTA and CDR2 is FQGNSA. J was trimmed by 4 bases and V by 4 bases; bases with no gene match: 5. DNA for the CDR3: TGTGCCAGCAGCTATAGCGGGGGAAAATACGAGCAGTACTTC. Its translation is CASSYSGGKYEQYF. Combining the CDR3 with reference TRBV7-2 and TRBJ2-7 gives the whole variable domain GAGVSQSPSNKVTEKGKDVELRCDPISGHTALYWYRQSLGQGLEFLIYFQGNSAPDKSGLPSDRFSAERTGGSVSTLTIQRTQQEDSAVYLCASSYSGGKYEQYFGPGTRLTVT.